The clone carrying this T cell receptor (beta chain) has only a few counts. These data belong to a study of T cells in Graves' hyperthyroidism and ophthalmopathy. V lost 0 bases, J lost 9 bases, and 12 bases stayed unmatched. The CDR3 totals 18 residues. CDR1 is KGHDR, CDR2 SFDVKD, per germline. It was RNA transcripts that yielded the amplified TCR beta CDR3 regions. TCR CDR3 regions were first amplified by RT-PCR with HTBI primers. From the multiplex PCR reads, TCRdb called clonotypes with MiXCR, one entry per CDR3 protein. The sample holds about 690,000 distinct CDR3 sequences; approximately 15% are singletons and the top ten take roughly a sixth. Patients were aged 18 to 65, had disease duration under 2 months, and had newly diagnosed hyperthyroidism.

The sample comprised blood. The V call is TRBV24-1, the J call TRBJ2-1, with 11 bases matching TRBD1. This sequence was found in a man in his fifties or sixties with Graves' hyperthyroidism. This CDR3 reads CATSDLGRPGTGGGEQFF. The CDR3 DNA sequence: TGTGCCACCAGTGATTTGGGACGTCCCGGGACAGGGGGTGGTGAGCAGTTCTTC.